These 3 T cell receptor beta chains were sequenced from one sample in a study of cytomegalovirus exposure and HLA in healthy donors. With 60 Vbeta and 13 Jbeta primers, the PCR was carried out. Sequencing used immunoSEQ multiplex PCR; TCRdb keeps in-frame clones, though not all of them. Of 100,000 to 150,000 clones in the sample, roughly two thirds were seen once. The sequenced sample was PBMCs. These receptors originate from a man under 40 in good health and CMV-seropositive.

The rearrangement uses TRBV6-5 and TRBJ2-5, with TRBD2 matching over 11 bases. Germline-derived CDR1 and CDR2 are MNHEY and SVGAGI. V lost 3 bases to trimming and J lost 4 bases; unmatched junction nucleotides: 7. This CDR3 region has 16 residues. This CDR3 is CASSYHSGRAPETQYF. As DNA, the CDR3 is TGTGCCAGCAGTTATCATAGCGGGAGGGCCCCAGAGACCCAGTACTTC.

The J gene is TRBJ2-7, the V gene TRBV28; D may be TRBD2 (5 bases). Trimming took off 6 bases at V and 10 bases at J, with 13 bases between the two ends. The CDR3 runs 11 residues. The germline gives CDR1 MDHEN, CDR2 SYDVKM. The CDR3 reads CASSEEGRQYF. For the CDR3, the DNA is TGTGCCAGCAGCGAAGAAGGGAGACAGTACTTC.

The chain joins TRBV5-1 to TRBJ2-7; 12 positions agree with TRBD1. J gave up 6 bases and V 3 bases, and 10 bases lay outside the gene matches. The CDR3 spans 16 residues. Germline V CDR1 and CDR2: SGHRS, YFSETQ. In DNA form, the CDR3 reads TGCGCCAGCAGCTGGGCCGGGACAGGGGGCTCGGGCGAGCAGTACTTC. This translates into CASSWAGTGGSGEQYF.